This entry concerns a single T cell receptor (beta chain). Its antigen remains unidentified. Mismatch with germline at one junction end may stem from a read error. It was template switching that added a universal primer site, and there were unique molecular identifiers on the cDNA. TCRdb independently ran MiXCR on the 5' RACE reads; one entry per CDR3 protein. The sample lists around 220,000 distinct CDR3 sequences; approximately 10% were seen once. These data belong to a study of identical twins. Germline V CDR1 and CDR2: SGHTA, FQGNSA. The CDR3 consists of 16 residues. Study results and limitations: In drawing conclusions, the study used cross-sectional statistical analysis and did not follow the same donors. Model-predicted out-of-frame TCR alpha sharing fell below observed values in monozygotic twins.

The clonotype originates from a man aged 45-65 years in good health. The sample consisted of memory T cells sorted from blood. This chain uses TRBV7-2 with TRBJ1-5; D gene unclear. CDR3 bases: TGTGCCAGCAGCATAACGATAGGATTTAGCAAACAGCCCCAGCATTTT. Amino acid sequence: CASSITIGFSKQPQHF. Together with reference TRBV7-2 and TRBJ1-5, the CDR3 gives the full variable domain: GAGVSQSPSNKVTEKGKDVELRCDPISGHTALYWYRQSLGQGLEFLIYFQGNSAPDKSGLPSDRFSAERTGGSVSTLTIQRTQQEDSAVYLCASSITIGFSKQPQHFGDGTRLSIL.